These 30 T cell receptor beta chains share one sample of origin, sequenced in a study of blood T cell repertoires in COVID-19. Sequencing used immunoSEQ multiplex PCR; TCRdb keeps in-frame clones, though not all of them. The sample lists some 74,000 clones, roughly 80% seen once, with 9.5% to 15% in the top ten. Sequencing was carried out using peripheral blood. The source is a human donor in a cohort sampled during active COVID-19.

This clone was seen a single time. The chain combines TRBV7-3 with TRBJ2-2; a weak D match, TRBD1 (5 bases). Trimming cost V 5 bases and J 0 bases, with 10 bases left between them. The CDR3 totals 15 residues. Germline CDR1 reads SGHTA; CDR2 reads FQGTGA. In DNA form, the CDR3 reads TGTGCCAGCAGCCGGACATTCGCGAACACCGGGGAGCTGTTTTTT. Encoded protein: CASSRTFANTGELFF.

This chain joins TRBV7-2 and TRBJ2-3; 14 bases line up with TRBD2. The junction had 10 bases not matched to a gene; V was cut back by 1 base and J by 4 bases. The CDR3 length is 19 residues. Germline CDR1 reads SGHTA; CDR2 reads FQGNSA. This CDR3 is CASSLVRLAGGPRSDTQYF. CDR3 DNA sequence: TGTGCCAGCAGCTTAGTGCGACTAGCGGGGGGGCCTAGGTCAGATACGCAGTATTTT.

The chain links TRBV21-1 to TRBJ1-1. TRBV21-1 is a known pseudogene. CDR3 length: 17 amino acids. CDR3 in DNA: TGTGCCAGCAGCAAAGGGTCGAGGCCGCGGGGGAACACTGAAGCTTTCTTT. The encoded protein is CASSKGSRPRGNTEAFF.

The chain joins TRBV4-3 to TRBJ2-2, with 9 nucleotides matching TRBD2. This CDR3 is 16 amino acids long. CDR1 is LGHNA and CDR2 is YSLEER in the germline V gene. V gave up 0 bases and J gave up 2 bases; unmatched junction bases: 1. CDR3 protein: CASSQEGTSNTGELFF. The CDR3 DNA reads TGCGCCAGCAGCCAAGAAGGGACTAGCAACACCGGGGAGCTGTTTTTT.

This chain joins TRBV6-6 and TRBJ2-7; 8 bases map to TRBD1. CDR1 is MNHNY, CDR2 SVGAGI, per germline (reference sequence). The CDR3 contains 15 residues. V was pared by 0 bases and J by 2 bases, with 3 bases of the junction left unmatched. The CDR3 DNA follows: TGTGCCAGCAGTTACTCTTCGACAGGGGCCTACGAGCAGTACGTC. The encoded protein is CASSYSSTGAYEQYV.

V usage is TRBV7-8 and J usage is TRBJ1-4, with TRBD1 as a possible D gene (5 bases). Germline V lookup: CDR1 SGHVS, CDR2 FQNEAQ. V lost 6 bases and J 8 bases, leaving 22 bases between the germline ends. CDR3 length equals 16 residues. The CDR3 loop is CASSLGGRGVLEKLFF. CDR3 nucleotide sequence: TGTGCCAGCAGTCTGGGGGGTAGAGGGGTTTTAGAAAAACTGTTTTTT.

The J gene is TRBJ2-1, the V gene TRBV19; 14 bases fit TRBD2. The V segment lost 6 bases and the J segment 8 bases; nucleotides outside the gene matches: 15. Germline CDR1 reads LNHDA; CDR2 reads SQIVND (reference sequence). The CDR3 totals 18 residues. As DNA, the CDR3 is TGTGCCAGTAGCCCGACGGGGACTAGCGGGAGACGGCGATATGAGCAGTTCTTC. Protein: CASSPTGTSGRRRYEQFF.

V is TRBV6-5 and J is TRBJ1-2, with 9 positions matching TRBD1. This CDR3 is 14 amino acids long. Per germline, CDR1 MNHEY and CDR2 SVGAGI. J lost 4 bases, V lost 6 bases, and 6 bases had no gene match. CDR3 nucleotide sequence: TGTGCCAGCAGCACACAGGGACAGGGCTATGGCTACACCTTC. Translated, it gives CASSTQGQGYGYTF.

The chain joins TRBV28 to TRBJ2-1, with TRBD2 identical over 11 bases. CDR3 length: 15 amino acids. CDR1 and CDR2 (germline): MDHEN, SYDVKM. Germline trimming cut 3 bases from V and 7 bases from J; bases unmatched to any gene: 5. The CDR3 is CASSLLAGGTNEQFF. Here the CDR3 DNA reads TGTGCCAGCAGTTTGCTAGCGGGGGGAACGAATGAGCAGTTCTTC.

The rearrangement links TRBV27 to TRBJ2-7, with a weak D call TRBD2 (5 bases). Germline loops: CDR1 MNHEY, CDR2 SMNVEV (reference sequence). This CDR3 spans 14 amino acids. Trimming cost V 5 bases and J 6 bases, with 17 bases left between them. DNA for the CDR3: TGTGCCAGCAGTCGAAGAGACGGGATCGGCGAGCAGTACGTC. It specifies CASSRRDGIGEQYV.

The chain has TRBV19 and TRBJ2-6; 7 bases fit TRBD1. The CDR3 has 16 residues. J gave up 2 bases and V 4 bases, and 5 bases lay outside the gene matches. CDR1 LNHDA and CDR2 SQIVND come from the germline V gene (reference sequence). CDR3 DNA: TGTGCCAGTAGTAACGACAGGGCACCTGGGGCCAACGTCCTGACTTTC. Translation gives CASSNDRAPGANVLTF. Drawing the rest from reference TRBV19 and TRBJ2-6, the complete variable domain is DGGITQSPKYLFRKEGQNVTLSCEQNLNHDAMYWYRQDPGQGLRLIYYSQIVNDFQKGDIAEGYSVSREKKESFPLTVTSAQKNPTAFYLCASSNDRAPGANVLTFGAGSRLTVL.

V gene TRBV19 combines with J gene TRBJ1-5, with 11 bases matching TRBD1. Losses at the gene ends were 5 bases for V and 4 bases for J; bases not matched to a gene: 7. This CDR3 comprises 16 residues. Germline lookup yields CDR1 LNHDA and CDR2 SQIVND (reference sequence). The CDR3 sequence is CASSSRGTGGNQPQHF. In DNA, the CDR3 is TGTGCCAGTAGTTCCAGGGGGACAGGGGGAAATCAGCCCCAGCATTTT. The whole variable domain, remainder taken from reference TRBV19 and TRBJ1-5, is DGGITQSPKYLFRKEGQNVTLSCEQNLNHDAMYWYRQDPGQGLRLIYYSQIVNDFQKGDIAEGYSVSREKKESFPLTVTSAQKNPTAFYLCASSSRGTGGNQPQHFGDGTRLSIL.

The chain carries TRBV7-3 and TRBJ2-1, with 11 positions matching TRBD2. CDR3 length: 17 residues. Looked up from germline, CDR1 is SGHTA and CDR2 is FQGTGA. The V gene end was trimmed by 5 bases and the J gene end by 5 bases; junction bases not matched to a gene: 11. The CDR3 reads CASSRGAGTSGDNEQFF. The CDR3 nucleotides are TGTGCCAGCAGCCGAGGGGCCGGGACTAGCGGAGACAATGAGCAGTTCTTC.

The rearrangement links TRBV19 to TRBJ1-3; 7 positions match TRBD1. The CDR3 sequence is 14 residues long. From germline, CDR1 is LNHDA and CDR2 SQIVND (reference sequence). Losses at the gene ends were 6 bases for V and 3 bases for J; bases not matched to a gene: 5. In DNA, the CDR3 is TGTGCCAGTAGGGAACACAGGGGTGGAAACACCATATATTTT. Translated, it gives CASREHRGGNTIYF.

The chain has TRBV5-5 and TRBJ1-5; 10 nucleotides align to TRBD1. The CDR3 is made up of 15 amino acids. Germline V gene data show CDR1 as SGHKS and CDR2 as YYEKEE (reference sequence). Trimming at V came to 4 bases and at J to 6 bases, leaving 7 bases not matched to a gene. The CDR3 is CASSAGGTGVQPQHF. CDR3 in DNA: TGTGCCAGCAGCGCCGGAGGGACAGGGGTTCAGCCCCAGCATTTT. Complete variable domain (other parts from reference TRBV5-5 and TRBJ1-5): DAGVTQSPTHLIKTRGQQVTLRCSPISGHKSVSWYQQVLGQGPQFIFQYYEKEERGRGNFPDRFSARQFPNYSSELNVNALLLGDSALYLCASSAGGTGVQPQHFGDGTRLSIL.

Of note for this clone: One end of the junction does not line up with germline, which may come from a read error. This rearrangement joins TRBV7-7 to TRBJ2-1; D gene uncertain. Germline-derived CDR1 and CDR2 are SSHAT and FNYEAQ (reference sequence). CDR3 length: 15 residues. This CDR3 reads CASSHSRVTYNEQFF. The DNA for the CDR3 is TGTGCTAGCAGCCACAGCCGCGTCACCTACAATGAGCAGTTCTTC.

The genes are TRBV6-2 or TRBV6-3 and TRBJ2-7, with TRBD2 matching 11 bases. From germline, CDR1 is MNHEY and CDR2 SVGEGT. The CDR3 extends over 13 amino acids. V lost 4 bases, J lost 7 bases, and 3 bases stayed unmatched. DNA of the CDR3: TGTGCCAGCAGTTTCCTAGCGGGAGGTGAGCAGTACGTC. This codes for CASSFLAGGEQYV.

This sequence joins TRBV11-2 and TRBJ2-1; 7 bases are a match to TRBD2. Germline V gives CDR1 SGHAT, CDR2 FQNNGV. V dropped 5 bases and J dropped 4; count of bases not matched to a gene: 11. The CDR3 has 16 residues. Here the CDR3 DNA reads TGTGCCAGCAGCCCAGGGAGGGTACTCAAATACAATGAGCAGTTCTTC. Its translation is CASSPGRVLKYNEQFF.

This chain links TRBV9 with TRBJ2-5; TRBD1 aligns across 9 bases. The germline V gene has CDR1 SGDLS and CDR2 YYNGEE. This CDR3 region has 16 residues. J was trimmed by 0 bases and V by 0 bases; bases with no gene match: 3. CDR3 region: CASSVADRGYQETQYF. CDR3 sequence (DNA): TGTGCCAGCAGCGTAGCTGACAGGGGGTACCAAGAGACCCAGTACTTC.

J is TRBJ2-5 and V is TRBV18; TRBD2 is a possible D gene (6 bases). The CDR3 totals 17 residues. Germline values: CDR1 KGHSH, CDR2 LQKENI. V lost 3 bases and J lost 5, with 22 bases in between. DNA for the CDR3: TGTGCCAGCTCACCCATCCCCATGGCGGGGATGGGGGAGACCCAGTACTTC. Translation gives CASSPIPMAGMGETQYF.

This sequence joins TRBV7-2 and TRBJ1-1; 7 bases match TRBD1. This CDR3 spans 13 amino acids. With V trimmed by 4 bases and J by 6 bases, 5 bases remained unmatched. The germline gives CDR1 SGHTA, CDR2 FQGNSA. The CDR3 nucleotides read TGTGCCAGCAGCTCTCAGGGGGGCGCTGAAGCTTTCTTT. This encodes CASSSQGGAEAFF.

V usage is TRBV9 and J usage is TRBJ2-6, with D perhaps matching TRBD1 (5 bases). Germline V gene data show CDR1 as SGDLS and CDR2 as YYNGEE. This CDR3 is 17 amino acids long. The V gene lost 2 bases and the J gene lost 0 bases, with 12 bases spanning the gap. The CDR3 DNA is TGTGCCAGCAGCGTGGGGCAGAGACCCTCTGGGGCCAACGTCCTGACTTTC. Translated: CASSVGQRPSGANVLTF.

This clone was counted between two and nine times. The CDR3 DNA reads as TGTGCCAGCAGCTTGTTCACGACAGGGCCCTACGAGCAGTACTTC. Translated: CASSLFTTGPYEQYF. The chain links TRBV5-6 to TRBJ2-7; 7 bases map to TRBD1. The J segment lost 2 bases and the V segment lost 1 base, leaving 6 bases of the junction unmatched. This CDR3 is 15 amino acids long. From germline, CDR1 is SGHDT and CDR2 YYEEEE.

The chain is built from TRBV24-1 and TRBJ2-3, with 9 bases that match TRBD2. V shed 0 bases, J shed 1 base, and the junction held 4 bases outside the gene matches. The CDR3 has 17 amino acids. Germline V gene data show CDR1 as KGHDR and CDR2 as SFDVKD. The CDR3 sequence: CATSDLTSGRGTDTQYF. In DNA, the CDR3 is TGTGCCACCAGTGATTTGACTAGCGGGCGTGGCACAGATACGCAGTATTTT.

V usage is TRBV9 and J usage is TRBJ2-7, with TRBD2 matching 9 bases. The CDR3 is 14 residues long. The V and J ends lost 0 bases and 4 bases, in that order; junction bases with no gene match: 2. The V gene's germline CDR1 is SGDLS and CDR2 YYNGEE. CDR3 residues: CASSVAGLAYEQYF. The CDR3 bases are TGTGCCAGCAGCGTAGCGGGACTAGCTTACGAGCAGTACTTC.

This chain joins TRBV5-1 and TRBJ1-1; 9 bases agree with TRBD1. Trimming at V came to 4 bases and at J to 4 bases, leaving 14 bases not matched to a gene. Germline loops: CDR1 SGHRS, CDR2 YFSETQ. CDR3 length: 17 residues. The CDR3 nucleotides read TGCGCCAGCAGCAGAGAGGGACAGGGTATGAGGGTCACTGAAGCTTTCTTT. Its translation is CASSREGQGMRVTEAFF. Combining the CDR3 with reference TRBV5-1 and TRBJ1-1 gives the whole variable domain KAGVTQTPRYLIKTRGQQVTLSCSPISGHRSVSWYQQTPGQGLQFLFEYFSETQRNKGNFPGRFSGRQFSNSRSEMNVSTLELGDSALYLCASSREGQGMRVTEAFFGQGTRLTVV.

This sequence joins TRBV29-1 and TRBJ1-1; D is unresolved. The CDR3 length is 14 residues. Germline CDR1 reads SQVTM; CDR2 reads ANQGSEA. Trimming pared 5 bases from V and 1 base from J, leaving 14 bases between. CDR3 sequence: CSVKQPRRNTEAFF. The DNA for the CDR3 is TGCAGCGTTAAACAGCCCCGAAGGAACACTGAAGCTTTCTTT.

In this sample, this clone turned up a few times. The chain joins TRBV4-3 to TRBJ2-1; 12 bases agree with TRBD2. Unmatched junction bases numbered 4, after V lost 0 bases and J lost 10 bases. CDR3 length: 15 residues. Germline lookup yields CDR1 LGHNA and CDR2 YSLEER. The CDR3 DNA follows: TGCGCCAGCAGCCAAGATCCCCTAGCGGGAGGGGAGCAGTTCTTC. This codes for CASSQDPLAGGEQFF.

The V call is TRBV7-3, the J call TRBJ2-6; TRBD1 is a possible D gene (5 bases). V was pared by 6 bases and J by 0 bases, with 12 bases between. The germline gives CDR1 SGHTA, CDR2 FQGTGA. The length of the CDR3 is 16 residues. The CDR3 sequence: CASSQGAVSGANVLTF. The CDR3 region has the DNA TGTGCCAGCAGTCAGGGCGCAGTCTCTGGGGCCAACGTCCTGACTTTC.

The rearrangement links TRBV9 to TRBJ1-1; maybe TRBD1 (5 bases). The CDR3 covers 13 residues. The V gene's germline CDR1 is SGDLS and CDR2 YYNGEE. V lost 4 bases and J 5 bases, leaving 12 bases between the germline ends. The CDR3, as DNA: TGTGCCAGCAGCCCCCAAGGGGTAACTGAAGCTTTCTTT. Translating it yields CASSPQGVTEAFF.